The 14 T cell receptor beta chains presented below share a single source sample, sequenced in a study. TCRdb re-analysed the 5' RACE reads in MiXCR, keeping a single row per CDR3 protein. The sample yields about 40,000 distinct CDR3 sequences, over 20% seen once. Cells sorted as Tregs were CD4+, CD25+ and CD127-/low. Sequencing was carried out using Tregs sorted from a lymph node. These receptors were obtained from a female donor with breast cancer.

This sequence joins TRBV7-6 and TRBJ2-7; 10 nucleotides align to TRBD2. Trimming cost V 1 base and J 5 bases; bases outside gene matches: 5. The CDR3 sequence is 15 residues long. Germline V gives CDR1 SGHVS, CDR2 FNYEAQ. The CDR3 bases are TGTGCCAGCAGCTTAGGAGCGGGAGGGGGGAACGAGCAGTACTTC. Protein: CASSLGAGGGNEQYF.

As regards this clonotype: The conserved phenylalanine or tryptophan is not found at the CDR3 terminus, so this likely reflects a read error. V and J are TRBV6-5 and TRBJ2-5; a weak D match, TRBD2 (6 bases). This CDR3 is 18 amino acids long. V lost 0 bases to trimming and J lost 3 bases, with 20 bases between them. Germline V gene sequence: CDR1 MNHEY, CDR2 SVGAGI. CDR3 coding DNA: TGTGCCAGCAGTTACTCGATGTGTGGGACTCTGTACAAAGAGACCCAGTACTAC. Protein sequence: CASSYSMCGTLYKETQYY.

This rearrangement joins TRBV28 to TRBJ1-6; no definite D call. V was pared by 11 bases and J by 0 bases, with 2 bases between. The CDR3 is 11 amino acids. Germline V gene data show CDR1 as MDHEN and CDR2 as SYDVKM. CDR3 DNA: TGTGCCGGCTCCTATAATTCACCCCTCCACTTT. This gives the protein CAGSYNSPLHF.

On this clonotype itself: One end of the junction fails to match germline, which may point to a read error. The chain employs TRBV3-1 and TRBJ2-7; TRBD1 matches at 8 bases. The CDR3 contains 16 residues. Germline V gene lookup returns CDR1 LGHDT and CDR2 YNNKEL (reference sequence). CDR3 nucleotides: TGTACCAGCAGCCAAGACAGGGGTCACGATGCCTACGAGCAGTACTTC. It encodes CTSSQDRGHDAYEQYF.

Comment on this clonotype: Because the CDR3 is missing its conserved closing phenylalanine or tryptophan, this is likely a read error. No DNA is shown, since the ends of the CDR3 on it are uncertain; the CDR3 is the one TCRdb lists. J is TRBJ2-1 and V is TRBV5-1. Germline V lookup: CDR1 SGHRS, CDR2 YFSETQ. Inclusive of both ends, the CDR3 amounts to 14 amino acids. CDR3 protein: CASSLSQPTDEQIL.

V is TRBV24-1 and J is TRBJ1-2; 11 bases fit TRBD1. Trimming took 7 bases from V and 2 from J; bases not matched to a gene: 2. CDR3 length equals 14 residues. Germline lookup yields CDR1 KGHDR and CDR2 SFDVKD. The CDR3 DNA is TGTGCCACCAGAGGACAGGGGGCAAACTATGGCTACACCTTC. It is translated as CATRGQGANYGYTF.

Concerning this clonotype: It may be a read error: a sequence one base away is much more abundant. The rearrangement joins TRBV20-1 to TRBJ1-1; 8 bases fit TRBD1. The length of the CDR3 is 14 residues. The germline V gene encodes CDR1 DFQATT and CDR2 SNEGSKA (reference sequence). V shed 6 bases, J shed 9 bases, and the junction held 15 bases outside the gene matches. The CDR3 sequence is CSAPGQDKYAKAFF. CDR3 in DNA: TGCAGTGCGCCGGGACAGGACAAGTACGCTAAAGCTTTCTTT.

This clonotype was found a few times. This chain joins TRBV7-8 and TRBJ1-1; no clear D. Germline V gene data show CDR1 as SGHVS and CDR2 as FQNEAQ. V was shortened by 5 bases and J by 0 bases, with 4 bases between the two germline ends. The CDR3 runs to 12 residues. CDR3 loop: CASSLLNTEAFF. CDR3 coding DNA: TGTGCCAGCAGCCTCTTGAACACTGAAGCTTTCTTT.

The chain links TRBV27 to TRBJ2-7; D gene uncertain. The germline V gene has CDR1 MNHEY and CDR2 SMNVEV (reference sequence). This CDR3 is 13 amino acids long. V lost 9 bases, J lost 0 bases, and 12 bases lay in between. The CDR3 here is CASSGGNSYEQYF. The CDR3 DNA reads TGTGCCAGTAGTGGCGGTAACTCCTACGAGCAGTACTTC.

This clonotype was counted a few times. This rearrangement joins TRBV4-1 to TRBJ2-3; 8 nucleotides align to TRBD2. The trim removed 1 base at V and 6 bases at J, leaving 6 bases unmatched. Germline lookup yields CDR1 MGHRA and CDR2 YSYEKL. The CDR3 sequence is 15 residues long. CDR3: CASSQGIGTRDTQYF. CDR3 sequence (DNA): TGCGCCAGCAGCCAAGGAATCGGGACTAGGGATACGCAGTATTTT.

This clonotype was detected only a few times. DNA of the CDR3: TGTGCCAGCAGTTCACTCTGGACAGGGCCCTATAATTCACCCCTCCACTTT. It specifies CASSSLWTGPYNSPLHF. V gene TRBV28 combines with J gene TRBJ1-6; 8 bases match TRBD1. Unmatched junction bases numbered 7, after V lost 4 bases and J lost 2 bases. The CDR3 is made up of 17 amino acids. Per the germline V gene, CDR1 is MDHEN and CDR2 is SYDVKM. Drawing the rest from reference TRBV28 and TRBJ1-6, the complete variable domain is DVKVTQSSRYLVKRTGEKVFLECVQDMDHENMFWYRQDPGLGLRLIYFSYDVKMKEKGDIPEGYSVSREKKERFSLILESASTNQTSMYLCASSSLWTGPYNSPLHFGNGTRLTVT.

This clonotype has only one observation. The rearrangement uses TRBV20-1 and TRBJ2-5; D unresolved. Germline CDR1 is DFQATT and CDR2 is SNEGSKA (reference sequence). CDR3 size: 13 residues. Trimming pared 2 bases from V and 2 bases from J, leaving 9 bases between. The CDR3 sequence is CSARRTEQETQYF. The CDR3 DNA follows: TGCAGTGCTAGACGGACGGAACAAGAGACCCAGTACTTC.

This clonotype has just a few counts. V and J are TRBV6-2 or TRBV6-3 and TRBJ1-2; 7 bases are shared with TRBD1. V trimming: 2 bases; J trimming: 8 bases; junction bases outside the gene matches: 5. Germline CDR1 is MNHEY and CDR2 is SVGEGT. The CDR3 is 13 residues long. Written as DNA, the CDR3 is TGTGCCAGCAGTTACACAGGGGATGGAGGCTACACCTTC. It specifies CASSYTGDGGYTF.

Concerning this clonotype: A single base separates this from a much larger clone, so it may be a read error. The chain combines TRBV6-5 with TRBJ2-1, with a tentative D call TRBD2 (5 bases). Per the germline V gene, CDR1 is MNHEY and CDR2 is SVGAGI. The CDR3 contains 13 residues. CDR3 DNA: TGTGCCAGCATGGGGAGCTCCTACGATGAGCAGTTCTTC. It encodes CASMGSSYDEQFF.